This T cell receptor (beta chain) stems from a study of PD-1 blockade in classical Hodgkin lymphoma. Study-wide findings and caveats: Among the patients, those starting nivolumab under 1 year after ASCT were excluded. Reported findings placed baseline TCR diversity lower in newly diagnosed patients (compared with healthy donors). CD8+ TCR diversity did not rise significantly by C4D1, unlike CD4+.

The assay was immunoSEQ multiplex PCR, and TCRdb's table has in-frame clones only and misses some. Seen here are 20,000 or so clones, roughly three quarters observed once, and the top ten hold about 18%. Each patient relapsed following autologous stem cell transplantation, and prior brentuximab vedotin exposure differed. The sample holds a few counts of this clone. Its matching antigen is unknown. The V gene's germline CDR1 is MDHEN and CDR2 SYDVKM. The germline V and J ends were trimmed by 6 bases and 0 bases, with 11 bases remaining between them. The CDR3 runs to 14 residues. This sequence originates from a human donor with classical Hodgkin lymphoma. The starting material was peripheral blood mononuclear cells (PBMCs), obtained before the second cycle of nivolumab. This chain joins TRBV28 and TRBJ1-2; the D is unclear. The CDR3 coding sequence is TGTGCCAGCAGGGCAGCGAACGCTAACTATGGCTACACCTTC. Amino acids: CASRAANANYGYTF.